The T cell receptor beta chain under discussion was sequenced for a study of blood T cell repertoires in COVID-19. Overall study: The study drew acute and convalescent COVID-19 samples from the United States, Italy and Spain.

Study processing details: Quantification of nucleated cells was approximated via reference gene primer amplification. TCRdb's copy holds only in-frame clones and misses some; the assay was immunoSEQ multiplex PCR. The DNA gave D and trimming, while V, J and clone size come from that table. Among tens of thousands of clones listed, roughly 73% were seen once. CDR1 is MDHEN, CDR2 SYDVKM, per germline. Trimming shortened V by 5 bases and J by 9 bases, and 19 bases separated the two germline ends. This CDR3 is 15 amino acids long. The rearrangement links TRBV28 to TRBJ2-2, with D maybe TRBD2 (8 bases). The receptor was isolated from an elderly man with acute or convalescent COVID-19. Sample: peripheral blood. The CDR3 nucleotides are TGTGCCAGCAGTAGACAGGGTAGCGGGAACAGGGAGCTGTTTTTT. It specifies CASSRQGSGNRELFF.